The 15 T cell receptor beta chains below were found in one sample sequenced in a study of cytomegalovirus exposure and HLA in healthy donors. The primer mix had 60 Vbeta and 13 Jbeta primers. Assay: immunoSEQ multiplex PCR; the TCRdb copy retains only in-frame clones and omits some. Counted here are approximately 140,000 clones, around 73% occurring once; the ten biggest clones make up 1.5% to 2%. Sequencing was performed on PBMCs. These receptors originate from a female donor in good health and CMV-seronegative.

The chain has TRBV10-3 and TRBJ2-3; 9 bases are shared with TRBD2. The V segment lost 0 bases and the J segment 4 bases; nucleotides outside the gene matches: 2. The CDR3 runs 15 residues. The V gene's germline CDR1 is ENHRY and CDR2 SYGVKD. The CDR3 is CAISESRGGPDTQYF. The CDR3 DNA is TGTGCCATCAGTGAGTCGCGGGGGGGCCCAGATACGCAGTATTTT.

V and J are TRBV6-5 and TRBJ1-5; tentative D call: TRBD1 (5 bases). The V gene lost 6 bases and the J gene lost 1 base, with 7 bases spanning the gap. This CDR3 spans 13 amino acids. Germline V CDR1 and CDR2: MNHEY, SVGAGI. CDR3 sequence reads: CASRKGSNQPQHF. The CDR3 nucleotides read TGTGCCAGCAGAAAGGGGAGCAATCAGCCCCAGCATTTT.

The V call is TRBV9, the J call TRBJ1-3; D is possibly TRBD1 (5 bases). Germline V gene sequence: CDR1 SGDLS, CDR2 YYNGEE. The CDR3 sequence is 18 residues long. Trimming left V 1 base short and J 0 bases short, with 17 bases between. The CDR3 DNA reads TGTGCCAGCAGCGTACCAGACTCAGGGTCGAGCTCTGGAAACACCATATATTTT. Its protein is CASSVPDSGSSSGNTIYF.

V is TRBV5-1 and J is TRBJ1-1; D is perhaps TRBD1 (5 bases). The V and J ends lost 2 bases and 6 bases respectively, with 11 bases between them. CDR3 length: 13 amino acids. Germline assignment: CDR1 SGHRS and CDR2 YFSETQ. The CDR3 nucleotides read TGCGCCAGCAGCTTAACGGGGGAGTCTGAAGCTTTCTTT. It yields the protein CASSLTGESEAFF.

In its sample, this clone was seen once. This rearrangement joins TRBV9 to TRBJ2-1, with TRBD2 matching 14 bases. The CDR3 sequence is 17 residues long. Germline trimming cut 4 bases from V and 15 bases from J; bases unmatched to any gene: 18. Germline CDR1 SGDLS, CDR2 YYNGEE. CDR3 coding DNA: TGTGCCAGCAGCCCCCAAACCGGGACTAGCGGGGGTCGACAAGGGTTCTTC. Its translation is CASSPQTGTSGGRQGFF.

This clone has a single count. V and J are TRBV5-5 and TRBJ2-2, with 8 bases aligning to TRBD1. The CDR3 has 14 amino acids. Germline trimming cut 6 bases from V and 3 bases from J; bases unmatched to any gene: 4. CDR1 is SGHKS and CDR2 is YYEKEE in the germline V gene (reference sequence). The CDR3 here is CASTTGGYTGELFF. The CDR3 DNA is TGTGCCAGCACCACAGGGGGGTACACCGGGGAGCTGTTTTTT.

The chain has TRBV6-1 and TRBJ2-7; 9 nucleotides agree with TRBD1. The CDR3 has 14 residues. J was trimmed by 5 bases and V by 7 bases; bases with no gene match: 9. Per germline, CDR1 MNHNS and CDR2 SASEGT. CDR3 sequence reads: CASIPQGAFDEQYF. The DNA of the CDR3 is TGTGCCAGCATTCCACAGGGGGCGTTTGACGAGCAGTACTTC.

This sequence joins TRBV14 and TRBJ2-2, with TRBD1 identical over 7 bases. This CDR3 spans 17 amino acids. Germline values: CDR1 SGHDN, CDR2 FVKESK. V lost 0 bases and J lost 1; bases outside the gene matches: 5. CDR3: CASSQELGTVNTGELFF. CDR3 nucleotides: TGTGCCAGCAGCCAAGAATTAGGGACAGTGAACACCGGGGAGCTGTTTTTT.

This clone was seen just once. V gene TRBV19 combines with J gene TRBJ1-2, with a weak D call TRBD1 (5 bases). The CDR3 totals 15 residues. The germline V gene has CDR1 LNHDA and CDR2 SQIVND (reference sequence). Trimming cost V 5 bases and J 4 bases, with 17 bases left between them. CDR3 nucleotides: TGTGCCAGTAGTCCCGAGGACACCCCTCGCTATGGCTACACCTTC. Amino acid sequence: CASSPEDTPRYGYTF.

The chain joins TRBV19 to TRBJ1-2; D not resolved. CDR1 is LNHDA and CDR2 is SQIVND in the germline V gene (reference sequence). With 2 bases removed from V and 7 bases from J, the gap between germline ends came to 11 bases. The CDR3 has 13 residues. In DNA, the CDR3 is TGTGCCAGTAGTATAACGTCTGCTATTGGCTACACCTTC. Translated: CASSITSAIGYTF.

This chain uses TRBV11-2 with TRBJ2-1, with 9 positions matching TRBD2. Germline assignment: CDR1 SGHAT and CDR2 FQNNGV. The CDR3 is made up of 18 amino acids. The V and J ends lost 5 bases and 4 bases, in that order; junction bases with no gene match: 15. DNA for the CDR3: TGTGCCAGCAGCCCCCGGGCTAGCGGGGTAGATTTATACAATGAGCAGTTCTTC. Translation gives CASSPRASGVDLYNEQFF.

CDR3 sequence: CASSLGTGDNYEQYF. CDR3 nucleotides: TGTGCCAGCAGCCTCGGGACAGGGGACAACTACGAGCAGTACTTC. This sequence joins TRBV7-3 and TRBJ2-7; 10 bases align to TRBD1. From germline, CDR1 is SGHTA and CDR2 FQGTGA. The CDR3 contains 15 residues. Unmatched junction bases numbered 7, after V lost 5 bases and J lost 3 bases.

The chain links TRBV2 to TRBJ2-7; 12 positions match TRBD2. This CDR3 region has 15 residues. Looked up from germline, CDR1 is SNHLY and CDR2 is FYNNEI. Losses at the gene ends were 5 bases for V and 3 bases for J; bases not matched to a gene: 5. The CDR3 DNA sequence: TGTGCCAGCAGTTATGGACTAGCGGGGAGCTACGAGCAGTACTTC. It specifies CASSYGLAGSYEQYF. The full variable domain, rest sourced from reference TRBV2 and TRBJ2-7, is EPEVTQTPSHQVTQMGQEVILRCVPISNHLYFYWYRQILGQKVEFLVSFYNNEISEKSEIFDDQFSVERPDGSNFTLKIRSTKLEDSAMYFCASSYGLAGSYEQYFGPGTRLTVT.

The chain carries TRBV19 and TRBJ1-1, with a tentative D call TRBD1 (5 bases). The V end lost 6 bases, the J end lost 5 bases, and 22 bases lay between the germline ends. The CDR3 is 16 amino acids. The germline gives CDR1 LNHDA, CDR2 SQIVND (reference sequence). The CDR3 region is CASRFALGGAWTEAFF. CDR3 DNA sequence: TGTGCCAGTAGGTTTGCTCTGGGAGGGGCGTGGACTGAAGCTTTCTTT. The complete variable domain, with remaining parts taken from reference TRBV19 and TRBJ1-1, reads DGGITQSPKYLFRKEGQNVTLSCEQNLNHDAMYWYRQDPGQGLRLIYYSQIVNDFQKGDIAEGYSVSREKKESFPLTVTSAQKNPTAFYLCASRFALGGAWTEAFFGQGTRLTVV.

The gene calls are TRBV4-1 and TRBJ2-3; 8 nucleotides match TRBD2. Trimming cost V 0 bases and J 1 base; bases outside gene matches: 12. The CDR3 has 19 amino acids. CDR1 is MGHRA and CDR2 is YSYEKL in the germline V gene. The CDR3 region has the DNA TGCGCCAGCAGCCAAGAGCATGGGTCCAGCGGGAGTCGCACAGATACGCAGTATTTT. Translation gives CASSQEHGSSGSRTDTQYF.